This paragraph covers one T cell receptor beta chain sequence. Its antigen is currently unknown. This entry is derived from a study of shared clonotypes between healthy human individuals. General observations from the study: The four-donor shared clonotypes exceeded non-shared clonotypes in generation probability, with non-shared ones scoring lower.

Profiling relied on immunoSEQ multiplex PCR, and the TCRdb table lists in-frame clones only, not all of them. This table has roughly 2.5 million clones, about 92% appearing once. The sample was naive CD4+ T cells sorted from blood. Subset meaning: CD45RA+ positively selected. The receptor's source is a man between 18 and 29 years old in good health.

The CDR3 loop reads CASSRQGSDSPLHF. The CDR3 DNA follows: TGTGCCAGCTCAAGACAGGGTAGTGATTCACCCCTCCACTTT. The chain recombines TRBV18 with TRBJ1-6, with 7 bases matching TRBD1. The CDR3 consists of 14 residues. The J segment lost 8 bases and the V segment lost 5 bases, leaving 6 bases of the junction unmatched. Per germline, CDR1 KGHSH and CDR2 LQKENI.